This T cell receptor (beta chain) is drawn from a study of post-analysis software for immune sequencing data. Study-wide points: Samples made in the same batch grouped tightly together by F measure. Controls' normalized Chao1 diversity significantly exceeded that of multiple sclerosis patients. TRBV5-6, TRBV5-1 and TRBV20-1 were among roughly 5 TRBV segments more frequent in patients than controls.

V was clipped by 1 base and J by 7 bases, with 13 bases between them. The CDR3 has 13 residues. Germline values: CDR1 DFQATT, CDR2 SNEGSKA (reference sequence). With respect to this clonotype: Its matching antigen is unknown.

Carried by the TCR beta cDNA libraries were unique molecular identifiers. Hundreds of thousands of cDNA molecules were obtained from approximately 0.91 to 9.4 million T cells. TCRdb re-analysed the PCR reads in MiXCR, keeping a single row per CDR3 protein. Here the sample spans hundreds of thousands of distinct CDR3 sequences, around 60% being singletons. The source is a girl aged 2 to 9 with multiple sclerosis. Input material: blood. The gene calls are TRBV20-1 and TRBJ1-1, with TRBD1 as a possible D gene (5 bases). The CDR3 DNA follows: TGCAGTGCTAGAGTGGGCAGGGCGGTTGAAGCTTTCTTT. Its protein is CSARVGRAVEAFF.